This T cell receptor beta chain was sequenced in a study of cytomegalovirus exposure and HLA in healthy donors. Overall study findings and caveats: In a later analysis, TCR beta V- and J-gene trimming was associated with a missense DCLRE1C variant.

The germline CDR1 and CDR2 sequences are LNHDA and SQIVND (reference sequence). This CDR3 has 16 residues. With V trimmed by 0 bases and J by 4 bases, 5 bases remained unmatched. Remarks on this clone: Its antigen remains unknown.

Researchers ran the PCR with 60 Vbeta and 13 Jbeta primers. Assay used: immunoSEQ multiplex PCR; TCRdb lists only in-frame clones, some missing. The sample has about 170,000 clones, over 80% seen once. Sequencing was done on a sample of PBMCs. The rearrangement uses TRBV19 and TRBJ2-7; the match to TRBD2 covers 11 bases. The sequence was collected from a woman aged 45-59 years in good health and CMV-seropositive. The CDR3 loop is CASSIDRASGRYEQYF. The CDR3 nucleotides read TGTGCCAGTAGTATAGATCGGGCTAGCGGGAGGTACGAGCAGTACTTC.